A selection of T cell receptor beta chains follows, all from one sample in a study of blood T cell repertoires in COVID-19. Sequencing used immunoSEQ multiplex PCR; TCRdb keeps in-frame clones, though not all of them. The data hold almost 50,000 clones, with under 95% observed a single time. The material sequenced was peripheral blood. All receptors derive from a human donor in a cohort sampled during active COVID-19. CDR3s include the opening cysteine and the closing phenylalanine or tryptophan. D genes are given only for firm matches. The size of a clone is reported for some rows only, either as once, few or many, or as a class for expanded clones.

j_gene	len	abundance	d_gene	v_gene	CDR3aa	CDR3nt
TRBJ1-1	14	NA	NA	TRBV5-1	CASSLKHQNTEAFF	TGCGCCAGCAGCTTGAAACACCAGAACACTGAAGCTTTCTTT
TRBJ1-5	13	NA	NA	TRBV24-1	CATQKRSYQPQHF	TGTGCCACTCAAAAGCGCAGCTATCAGCCCCAGCATTTT
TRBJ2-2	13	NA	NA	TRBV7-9	CASSPRLAGELFF	TGTGCCAGCAGCCCTCGACTAGCCGGGGAGCTGTTTTTT
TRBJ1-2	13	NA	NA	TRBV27	CASGSSGLYGYTF	TGTGCCAGCGGCAGCTCAGGTCTCTATGGCTACACCTTC
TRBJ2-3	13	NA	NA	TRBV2	CASHALGTDTQYF	TGTGCCAGCCATGCGCTAGGCACAGATACGCAGTATTTT
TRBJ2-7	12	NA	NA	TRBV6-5	CASSSDSYEQYF	TGTGCCAGCAGTTCTGACAGCTACGAGCAGTACTTC
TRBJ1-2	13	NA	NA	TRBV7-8	CASSLERDRGYTF	TGTGCCAGCAGCTTAGAGCGGGACCGGGGCTACACCTTC
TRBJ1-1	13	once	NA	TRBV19	CASSYQVNLGAFF	TGTGCCAGTAGTTACCAGGTAAACCTCGGAGCTTTCTTT
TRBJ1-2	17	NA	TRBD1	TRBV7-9	CASSPRTGGLADYGYTF	TGTGCCAGCAGCCCTAGGACAGGGGGCTTGGCGGACTATGGCTACACCTTC
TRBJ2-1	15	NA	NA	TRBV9	CASSVRDSDRNEQFF	TGTGCCAGCAGCGTCCGGGACTCCGATCGGAATGAGCAGTTCTTC
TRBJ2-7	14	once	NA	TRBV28	CASSVSLALYEQYF	TGTGCCAGCAGTGTGTCACTAGCTCTTTACGAGCAGTACTTC
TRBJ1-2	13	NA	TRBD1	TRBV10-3	CAISGQANYGYTF	TGTGCCATCAGCGGACAGGCGAACTATGGCTACACCTTC
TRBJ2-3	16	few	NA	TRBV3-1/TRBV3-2	CASSQGIGQDRDTQYF	TGTGCCAGCAGCCAAGGGATAGGACAAGACCGGGATACGCAGTATTTT
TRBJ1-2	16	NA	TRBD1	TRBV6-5	CASSYPPGQGARGYTF	TGTGCCAGCAGTTACCCTCCGGGACAGGGGGCGCGTGGCTACACCTTC
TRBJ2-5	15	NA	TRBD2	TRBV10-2	CASKVGTSGQETQYF	TGCGCCAGCAAAGTTGGGACTAGCGGCCAAGAGACCCAGTACTTC
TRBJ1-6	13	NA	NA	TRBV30	CAWSVPYRQPLHF	TGTGCCTGGAGTGTACCTTACCGACAACCCCTCCACTTT
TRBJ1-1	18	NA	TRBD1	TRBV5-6	CASSYTIQGRSTNTEAFF	TGTGCCAGCAGCTACACCATACAGGGGCGGAGTACTAACACTGAAGCTTTCTTT
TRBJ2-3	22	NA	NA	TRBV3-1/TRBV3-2	CASSQDRAGTLDWGAGTDTQYF	TGTGCCAGCAGCCAAGATAGGGCAGGCACCTTGGACTGGGGAGCGGGCACAGATACGCAGTATTTT
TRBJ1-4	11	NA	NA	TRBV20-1	CSAGEDGKLFF	TGCAGTGCTGGGGAGGATGGAAAACTGTTTTTT
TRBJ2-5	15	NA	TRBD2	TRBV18	CASSLRLAGEETQYF	TGTGCCAGCTCACTCCGACTAGCGGGAGAGGAGACCCAGTACTTC
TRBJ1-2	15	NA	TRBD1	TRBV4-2	CASSQASGTVGGYTF	TGTGCCAGCAGCCAAGCTTCGGGGACAGTTGGGGGCTACACCTTC
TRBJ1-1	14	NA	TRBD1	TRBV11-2	CASSLDVGGGEAFF	TGTGCCAGCAGCTTAGATGTAGGGGGCGGTGAAGCTTTCTTT
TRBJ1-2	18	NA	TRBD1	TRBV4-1	CASSQDPGTGSSAYGYTF	TGCGCCAGCAGCCAAGACCCGGGGACAGGGAGTTCGGCCTATGGCTACACCTTC
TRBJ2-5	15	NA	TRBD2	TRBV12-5	CASGPGGSLQRVQYF	TGTGCTAGTGGCCCGGGAGGGAGTCTGCAGAGAGTCCAGTACTTC
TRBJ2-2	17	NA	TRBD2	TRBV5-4	CASSPGLAGGDTGELFF	TGTGCCAGCAGCCCCGGACTAGCGGGAGGGGACACCGGGGAGCTGTTTTTT
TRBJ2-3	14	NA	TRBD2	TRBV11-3	CASSIWTSDDTQYF	TGTGCCAGCAGCATATGGACTAGCGACGATACGCAGTATTTT
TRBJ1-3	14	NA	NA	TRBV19	CASSFRGVGNTIYF	TGTGCCAGTAGTTTCAGGGGCGTTGGAAACACCATATATTTT
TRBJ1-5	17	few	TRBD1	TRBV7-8	CASSLDRVGRSNQPQHF	TGTGCCAGCAGCCTGGACAGGGTAGGTAGGAGCAATCAGCCCCAGCATTTT
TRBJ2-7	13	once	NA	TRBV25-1	CASSGEKGQTQVF	TGTGCCAGCAGTGGAGAAAAGGGACAAACGCAGGTCTTC
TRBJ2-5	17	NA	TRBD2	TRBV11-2	CASSLGLAGGGQETQYF	TGTGCCAGCAGCTTAGGACTAGCGGGAGGGGGGCAAGAGACCCAGTACTTC
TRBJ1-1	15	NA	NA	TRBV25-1	CASSVLQGTATEAFF	TGTGCCAGCAGTGTCTTACAGGGTACTGCGACTGAAGCTTTCTTT